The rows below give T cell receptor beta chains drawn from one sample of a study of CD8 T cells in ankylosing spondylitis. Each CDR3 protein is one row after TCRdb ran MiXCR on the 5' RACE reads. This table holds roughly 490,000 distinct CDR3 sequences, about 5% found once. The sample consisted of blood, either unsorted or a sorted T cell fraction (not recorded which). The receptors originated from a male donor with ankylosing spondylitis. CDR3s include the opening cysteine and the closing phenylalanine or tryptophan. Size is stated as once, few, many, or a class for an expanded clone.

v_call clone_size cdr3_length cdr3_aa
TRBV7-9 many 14 CASSPLDRANGYTF
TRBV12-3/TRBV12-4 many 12 CASSFSYQGQFF
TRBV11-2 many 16 CASSARGQGYQETQYF
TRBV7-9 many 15 CASSQGQGGNSPLHF
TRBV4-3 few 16 CASSQDTRRAPNEQFF
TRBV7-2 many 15 CASSTSRQPNTEAFF
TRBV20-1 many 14 CSANRGYTYNEQFF
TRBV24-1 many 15 CATSTPGSPHNEQFF
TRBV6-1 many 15 CASSEADSAASPLHF
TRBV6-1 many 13 CASSTGGGYGYTF
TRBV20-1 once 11 CSAGDRAEAFF
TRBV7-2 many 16 CASSYGPVVPGSPLHF
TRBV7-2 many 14 CASSSLGSYNEQFF
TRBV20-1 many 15 CSASLSNGYNQPQHF
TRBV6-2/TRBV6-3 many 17 CASSYGQGAIVDTEAFF